This T cell receptor (beta chain) was sequenced during a study of shared clonotypes between healthy human individuals. Study results and caveats: Among non-shared clonotypes, generation probabilities were lower than among those shared by all four donors.

Some clones are missing from TCRdb's copy, which holds only in-frame ones; the method was immunoSEQ multiplex PCR. The table has under 2,500,000 clones, approximately 94% seen once; the top ten hold roughly 0.13%. For this clone: Its matching antigen is unknown. Other DNA sequences in this sample translate to the same CDR3.

Splitting of CD4+ cells produced CD45RA+ naive and CD45RA-negative memory subsets. Trimming took off 4 bases at V and 0 bases at J, with 11 bases between the two ends. This CDR3 comprises 15 residues. In germline, CDR1 is SGHRS, CDR2 YFSETQ. The sample comprised naive CD4+ T cells sorted from blood. Subset specified: CD45RA+ positively selected. The source of this sequence is a man younger than 30 in good health. The rearrangement uses TRBV5-1 and TRBJ1-3; possible D gene TRBD1, 5 bases. The CDR3 DNA reads as TGCGCCAGCAGCCTGGGGGGACCCTCTGGAAACACCATATATTTT. Translating gives CASSLGGPSGNTIYF.